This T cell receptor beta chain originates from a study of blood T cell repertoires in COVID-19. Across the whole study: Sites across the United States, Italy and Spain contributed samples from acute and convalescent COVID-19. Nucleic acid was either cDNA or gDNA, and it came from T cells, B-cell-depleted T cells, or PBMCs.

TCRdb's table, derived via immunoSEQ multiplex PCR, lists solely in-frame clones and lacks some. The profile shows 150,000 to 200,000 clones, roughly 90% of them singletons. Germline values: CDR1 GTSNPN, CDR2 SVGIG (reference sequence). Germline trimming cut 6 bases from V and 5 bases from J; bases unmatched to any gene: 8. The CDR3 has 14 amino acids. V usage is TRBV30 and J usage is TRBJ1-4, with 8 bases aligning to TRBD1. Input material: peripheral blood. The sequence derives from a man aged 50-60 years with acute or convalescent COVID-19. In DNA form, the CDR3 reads TGTGCCTGCGACCGGACAGGGTTAAATGAAAAACTGTTTTTT. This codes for CACDRTGLNEKLFF.